This T cell receptor (beta chain) is from a study of beta chain features in type 1 diabetes. Study results and limitations: There was a possibility that cDNA sequencing over-represented cells with high TCR expression. TCRB CDR3 length was moderately but significantly reduced in all four CD4+ subsets of Type 1 diabetes patients.

Germline loops: CDR1 KGHSH, CDR2 LQKENI. The V end lost 2 bases, the J end lost 3 bases, and 11 bases lay between the germline ends. This CDR3 comprises 15 residues. The authors sorted CD4+ naive, central memory, regulatory and stem cell-like memory cells via CD45RO/CCR7/CD25/CD127/CD95/CD27. Every sorted population was more than 95% pure. This clone was seen a few times. Antigen specificity is unknown. Every bit of the isolated RNA underwent reverse transcription, so sequencing read expressed TCRB transcripts. The assay was immunoSEQ multiplex PCR, and TCRdb's table has in-frame clones only and misses some. The sample holds 500,000 to 850,000 clones, around an eighth seen once.

V and J are TRBV18 and TRBJ2-1, with a possible D match to TRBD1 (6 bases). This clonotype was sampled from a man between 18 and 29 years old with type 1 diabetes. Sequenced input: naive CD4+ T cells from blood. CDR3 in amino acids: CASSPKQGYYNEQFF. In DNA form, the CDR3 reads TGTGCCAGCTCACCAAAACAGGGATACTACAATGAGCAGTTCTTC. Based on the CDR3 plus reference TRBV18 and TRBJ2-1, the full variable domain is NAGVMQNPRHLVRRRGQEARLRCSPMKGHSHVYWYRQLPEEGLKFMVYLQKENIIDESGMPKERFSAEFPKEGPSILRIQQVVRGDSAAYFCASSPKQGYYNEQFFGPGTRLTVL.